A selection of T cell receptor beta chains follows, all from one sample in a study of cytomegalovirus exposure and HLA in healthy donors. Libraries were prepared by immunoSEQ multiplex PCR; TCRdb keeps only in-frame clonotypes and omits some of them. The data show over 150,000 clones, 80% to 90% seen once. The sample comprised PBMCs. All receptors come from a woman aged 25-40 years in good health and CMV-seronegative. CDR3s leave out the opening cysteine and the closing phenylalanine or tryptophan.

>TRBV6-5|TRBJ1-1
ASSPNAFEAF
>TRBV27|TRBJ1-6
ASSYGQVYNSPLH
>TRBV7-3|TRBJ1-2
ASSLGSGVEGYT
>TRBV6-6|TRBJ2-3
ASRNGGATTDTQY
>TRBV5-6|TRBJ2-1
ASSRTVYALYNEQF
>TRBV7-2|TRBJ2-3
ASRTGALSDTQY
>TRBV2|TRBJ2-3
ASRYLAVSTDTQY
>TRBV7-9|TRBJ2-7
ASSLGTNTYEQY
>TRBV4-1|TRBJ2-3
ASSQIGGAKDTQY
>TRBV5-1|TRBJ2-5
ASSLAHTMETQY